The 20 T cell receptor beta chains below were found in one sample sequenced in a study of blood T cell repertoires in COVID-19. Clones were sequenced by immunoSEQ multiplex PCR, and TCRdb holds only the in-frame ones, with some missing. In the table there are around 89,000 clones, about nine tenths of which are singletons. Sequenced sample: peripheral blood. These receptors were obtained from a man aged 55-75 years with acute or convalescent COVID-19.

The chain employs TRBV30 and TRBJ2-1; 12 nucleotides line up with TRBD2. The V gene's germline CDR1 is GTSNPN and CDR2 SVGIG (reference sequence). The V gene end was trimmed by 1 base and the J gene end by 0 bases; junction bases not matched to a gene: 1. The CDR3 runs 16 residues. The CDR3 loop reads CAWSASGRASYNEQFF. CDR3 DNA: TGTGCCTGGAGTGCTAGCGGGAGGGCCTCCTACAATGAGCAGTTCTTC.

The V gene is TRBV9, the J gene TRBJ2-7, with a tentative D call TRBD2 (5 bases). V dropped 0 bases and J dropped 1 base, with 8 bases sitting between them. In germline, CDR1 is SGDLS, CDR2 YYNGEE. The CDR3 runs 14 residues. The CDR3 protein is CASSVGGQSYEQYF. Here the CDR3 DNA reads TGTGCCAGCAGCGTAGGCGGGCAGTCCTACGAGCAGTACTTC.

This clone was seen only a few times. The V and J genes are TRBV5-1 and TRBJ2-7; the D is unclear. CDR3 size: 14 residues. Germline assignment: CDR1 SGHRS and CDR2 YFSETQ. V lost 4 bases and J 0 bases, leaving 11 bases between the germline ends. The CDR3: CASSAALSSYEQYF. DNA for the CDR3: TGCGCCAGCAGCGCCGCCCTTAGCTCCTACGAGCAGTACTTC.

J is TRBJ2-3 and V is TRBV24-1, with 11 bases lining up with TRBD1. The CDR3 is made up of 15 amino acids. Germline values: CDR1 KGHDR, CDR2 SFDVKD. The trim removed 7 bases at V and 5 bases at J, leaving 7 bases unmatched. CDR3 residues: CATSSDRGLRDTQYF. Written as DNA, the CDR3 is TGTGCCACCAGCTCGGACAGGGGGCTTAGAGATACGCAGTATTTT.

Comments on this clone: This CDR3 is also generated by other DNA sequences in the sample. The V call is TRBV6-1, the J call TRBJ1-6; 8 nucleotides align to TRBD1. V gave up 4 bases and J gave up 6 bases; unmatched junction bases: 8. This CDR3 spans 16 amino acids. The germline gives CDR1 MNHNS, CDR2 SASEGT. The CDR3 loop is CASSGPGQGTNSPLHF. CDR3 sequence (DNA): TGTGCCAGCAGTGGCCCAGGACAGGGAACTAATTCACCCCTCCACTTT.

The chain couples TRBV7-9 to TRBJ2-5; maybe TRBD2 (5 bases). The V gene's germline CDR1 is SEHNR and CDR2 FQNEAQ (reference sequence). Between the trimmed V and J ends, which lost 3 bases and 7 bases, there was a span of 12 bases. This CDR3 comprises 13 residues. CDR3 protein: CASSLREWGTQYF. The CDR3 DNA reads TGTGCCAGCAGCTTGAGGGAGTGGGGGACCCAGTACTTC.

Here the CDR3 DNA reads TGTGCCAGCAGACTAGGGGGTCGGAGCAATCAGCCCCAGCATTTT. Its translation: CASRLGGRSNQPQHF. The chain links TRBV7-2 to TRBJ1-5; possibly TRBD1 for D (6 bases). V gave up 6 bases and J gave up 1 base, with 13 bases separating them. This CDR3 contains 15 residues. CDR1 and CDR2 (germline): SGHTA, FQGNSA.

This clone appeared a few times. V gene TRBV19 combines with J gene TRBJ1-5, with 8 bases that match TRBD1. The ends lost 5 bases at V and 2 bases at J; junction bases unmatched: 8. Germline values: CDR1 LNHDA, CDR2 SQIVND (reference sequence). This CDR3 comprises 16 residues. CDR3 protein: CASSGRGRFGNQPQHF. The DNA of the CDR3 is TGTGCCAGTAGTGGCAGGGGGCGTTTTGGCAATCAGCCCCAGCATTTT.

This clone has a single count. The CDR3 coding sequence is TGCGCCAGCAGTAAAGGGGGCGCGGCTAACTATGGCTACACCTTC. Its translation: CASSKGGAANYGYTF. The V and J genes are TRBV5-1 and TRBJ1-2, with 7 bases fitting TRBD1. The length of the CDR3 is 15 residues. The V gene end was trimmed by 5 bases and the J gene end by 0 bases; junction bases not matched to a gene: 7. Germline V gives CDR1 SGHRS, CDR2 YFSETQ.

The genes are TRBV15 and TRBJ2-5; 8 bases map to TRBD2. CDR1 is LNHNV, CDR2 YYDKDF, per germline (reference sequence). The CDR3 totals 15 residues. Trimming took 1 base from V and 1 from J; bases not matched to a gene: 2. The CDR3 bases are TGTGCCACCAGCAGAGGCGGGACTAGCCAAGAGACCCAGTACTTC. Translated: CATSRGGTSQETQYF.

CDR3 loop: CASAGVGLNTEAFF. The CDR3 DNA sequence: TGTGCCAGCGCGGGAGTGGGGCTGAACACTGAAGCTTTCTTT. The chain combines TRBV6-5 with TRBJ1-1; tentative D call: TRBD1 (5 bases). In germline, CDR1 is MNHEY, CDR2 SVGAGI. This CDR3 has 14 residues. Deletions cut 8 bases from V and 0 bases from J, with 13 bases between.

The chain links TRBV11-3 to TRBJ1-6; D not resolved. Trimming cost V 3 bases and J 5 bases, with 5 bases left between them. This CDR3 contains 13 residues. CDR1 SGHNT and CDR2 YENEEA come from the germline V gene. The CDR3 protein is CASSFRNNSPLHF. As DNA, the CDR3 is TGTGCCAGCAGCTTCAGAAATAATTCACCCCTCCACTTT.

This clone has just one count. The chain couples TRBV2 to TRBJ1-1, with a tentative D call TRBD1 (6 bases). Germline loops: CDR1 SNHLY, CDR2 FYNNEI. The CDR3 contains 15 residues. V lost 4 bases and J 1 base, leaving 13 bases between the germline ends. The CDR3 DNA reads TGTGCCAGCAGTGGAGGGGGGGGACAGAACACTGAAGCTTTCTTT. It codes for CASSGGGGQNTEAFF.

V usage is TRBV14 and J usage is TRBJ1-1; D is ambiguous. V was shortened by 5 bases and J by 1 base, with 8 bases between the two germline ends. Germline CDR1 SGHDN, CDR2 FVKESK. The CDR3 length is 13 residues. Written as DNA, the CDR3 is TGTGCCAGCAGCTCCACTCGGAACACTGAAGCTTTCTTT. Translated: CASSSTRNTEAFF.

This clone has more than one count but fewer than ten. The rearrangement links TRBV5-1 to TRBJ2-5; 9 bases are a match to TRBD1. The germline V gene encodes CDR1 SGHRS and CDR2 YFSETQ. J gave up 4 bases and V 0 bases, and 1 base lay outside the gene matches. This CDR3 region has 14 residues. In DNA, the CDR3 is TGCGCCAGCAGCTTGGGGGACAGGGCAGAGACCCAGTACTTC. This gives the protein CASSLGDRAETQYF.

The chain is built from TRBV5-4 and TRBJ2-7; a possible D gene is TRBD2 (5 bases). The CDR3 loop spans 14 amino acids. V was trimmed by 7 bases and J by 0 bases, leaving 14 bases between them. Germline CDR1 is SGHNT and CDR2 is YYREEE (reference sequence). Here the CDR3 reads CASRRVAGSYEQYF. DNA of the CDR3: TGTGCCAGCCGTCGGGTGGCGGGCTCCTACGAGCAGTACTTC.

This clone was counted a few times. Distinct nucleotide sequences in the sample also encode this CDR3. In nucleotides, the CDR3 is TGCGCCAGCAGCTCTCAGGGGGCGCGAACTGAAGCTTTCTTT. Amino acids: CASSSQGARTEAFF. The chain joins TRBV5-1 to TRBJ1-1; TRBD1 agrees at 8 bases. The CDR3 sequence is 14 residues long. Germline V CDR1 and CDR2: SGHRS, YFSETQ. V lost 3 bases and J lost 5; bases outside the gene matches: 6.

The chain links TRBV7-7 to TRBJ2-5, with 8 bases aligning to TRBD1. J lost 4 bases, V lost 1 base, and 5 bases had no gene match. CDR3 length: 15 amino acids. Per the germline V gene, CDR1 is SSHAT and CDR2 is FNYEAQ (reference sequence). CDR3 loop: CASSLGTGLRETQYF. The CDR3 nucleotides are TGTGCCAGCAGCTTAGGGACAGGGTTAAGAGAGACCCAGTACTTC.

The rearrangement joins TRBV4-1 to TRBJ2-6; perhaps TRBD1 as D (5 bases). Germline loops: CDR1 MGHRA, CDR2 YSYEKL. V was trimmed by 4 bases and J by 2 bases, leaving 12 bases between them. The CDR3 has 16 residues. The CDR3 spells CASSPVLGAGANVLTF. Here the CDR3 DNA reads TGCGCCAGCAGCCCGGTCTTAGGGGCTGGGGCCAACGTCCTGACTTTC.

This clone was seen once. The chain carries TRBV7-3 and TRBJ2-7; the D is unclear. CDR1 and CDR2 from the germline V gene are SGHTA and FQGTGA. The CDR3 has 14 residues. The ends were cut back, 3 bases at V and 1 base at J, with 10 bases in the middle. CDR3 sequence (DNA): TGTGCCAGCAGCTTCAGTGGTCAGTCCTACGAGCAGTACTTC. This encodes CASSFSGQSYEQYF.